The entry below gives a single T cell receptor (beta chain) sequence along with its context. The target of this receptor is not known. The input lacks base qualities; no much larger clone sits a single base away. The data were obtained in a study of T cell responses to AZD1222 COVID-19 vaccine (dated by TCRdb to the early 2020s). In terms of the full investigation: A total of 233 trial participants underwent TCR sequencing, of whom nearly 210 received two doses of AZD1222 and about 25 received two doses of the MenACWY control vaccine. Trial participants were enrolled into age subgroups of 18-55, 56-69 and 70-plus years, which contained around 150, 29 and 61 TCR-sequenced participants, respectively. General findings and caveats noted by the study authors: Because no samples from the day 14 peak response were available, repertoires could be characterized only after the peak T cell response. Spike-specific TCR breadth and depth rose significantly after two AZD1222 doses compared with day 0 and with MenACWY recipients. In the small 56-69-year group, the increase in depth fell short of significance, most likely because of low power. Conclusions about previously exposed vaccinees are limited because only six or seven AZD1222 recipients were SARS-CoV-2 seropositive at baseline. Participants were mostly white British and included more females than males, and it was suggested by the authors that clonal diversity may have been underestimated. Vaccine-associated CD4 TCRs spanned the whole spike protein, with dominant responses in regions 160-218 and 743-854. Epitopes outside the regions mutated in the B.1.351 and B.1.1.7 variants were reportedly recognized by nearly half of the unique spike-specific TCRs.

The sample's time point label is to be understood as: about 28 days (+/-7) after the second vaccine dose. AZD1222 recipients given second doses at about 4 weeks or at about 12 weeks were pooled, since spike-specific TCR depth and breadth were not found to differ between the two schedules. Samples from vaccinated people were obtained from the UK trials COV001 and COV002, which included a single-blind randomized controlled phase 2/3 trial of AZD1222 (ChAdOx1 nCoV-19) in healthy adults. For TCRbeta chain sequencing, PBMC samples from trial participants were taken at day 0 and at day 28 after the second dose. The CDR3 regions of human TCRbeta chains were analyzed by immunosequencing. The source study handled its data this way. TCRs in the repertoires were compared against a reference library of SARS-CoV-2-specific TCRs that had been generated with the MIRA antigen-specificity platform. Breadth meant the fraction of unique TCRs that were SARS-CoV-2-associated, whereas depth meant the fraction of total T cells that were SARS-CoV-2-associated. Using the MIRA data, each spike-specific TCR was mapped to the spike region that the TCR reacts to and placed in a CD4 or CD8 class. Log10-transformed breadth and depth values were compared by one-way ANOVA with Sidak's multiple comparisons tests. Sourced from immuneACCESS, this table was stored by TCRdb with only in-frame sequences that have V and J called. A share of the clones is absent; for the studies checked, an unresolved V gene accounts for under half, and the remainder has no known explanation. V, J and clone size derive from that table, while D and trimming were established from the DNA sequence. The sample contains approximately 150,000 clones, roughly nine tenths of them found a single time. Of the sample, roughly 1.2% falls within the top ten clones.

Relative to germline, V is missing 4 bases and J is missing 3 bases, with 8 bases of the junction outside any gene match. CDR1 and CDR2, per the germline V gene, are SGHRS and YFSETQ. The CDR3 goes from the cysteine to the phenylalanine over 16 residues. Only CDR3 DNA is held: 48 bases, read in frame from base 1. The sequencing here drew on peripheral blood, taken 28 days after the second AZD1222 dose. The rearranged segments are TRBV5-1 and TRBJ2-3, with 10 junctional bases fitting TRBD2. The receptor was isolated from an adult who received the AZD1222 COVID-19 vaccine. The nucleotide sequence reads TGCGCCAGCAGCCCCGCTAGCGGGAGTCTTACAGATACGCAGTATTTT. It translates to CASSPASGSLTDTQYF.